The clone carrying this T cell receptor beta chain was detected ten times or more. The data are from a study of spatial heterogeneity in lung cancer. The time point was: blood at routine non-recurrence follow-up after resection. Sequencing covered unsorted whole RNA taken from tumor, nontumor lung or frozen PBMC. The CDR3 consists of 16 residues. CDR1 is SGHNT and CDR2 is YENEEA in the germline V gene. The V end was cut by 5 bases, the J end by 3 bases, with 19 bases between. One entry per CDR3 protein results from TCRdb running MiXCR on the 5' RACE reads. The sample records roughly 120,000 distinct CDR3 sequences, 9% to 15% being singletons.

V and J are TRBV11-3 and TRBJ1-1; possibly TRBD1 for D (5 bases). Sequencing used PBMCs, obtained at follow-up. This clonotype was obtained from a male donor with early-stage non-small cell lung cancer. CDR3 loop: CASSTGGAGKYTEAFF. For the CDR3, the DNA is TGTGCCAGCAGCACAGGAGGAGCAGGGAAGTACACTGAAGCTTTCTTT.